These 25 T cell receptor beta chains originate from one sample sequenced in a study of CD8 T cells in ankylosing spondylitis. The study, taken as a whole, reports: Seemingly distinctive of ankylosing spondylitis blood was a TCR beta motif formed by eight highly homologous variants.

One entry per CDR3 protein results from TCRdb running MiXCR on the 5' RACE reads. The sample lists about 840,000 distinct CDR3 sequences, 12% occurring once. Their target antigens are unknown. Sequenced sample: blood, either unsorted or a sorted T cell fraction (not recorded which). The source of these receptors is a male donor with ankylosing spondylitis.

This clonotype was picked up a small number of times. In DNA form, the CDR3 reads TGTGCCAGCAGGGCGACTAGGACAGGGAGCCGCGAGCAGTACTTC. Translating it yields CASRATRTGSREQYF. The chain couples TRBV12-3 or TRBV12-4 to TRBJ2-7, with TRBD1 matching 8 bases. After removal of 6 bases from V and 6 bases from J, the junction contained 13 bases not matched to a gene. The CDR3 length is 15 residues.

The chain has TRBV5-5 and TRBJ2-7; D may be TRBD1 or TRBD2 (5 bases each). The V end was cut by 4 bases, the J end by 0 bases, with 14 bases between. Germline V lookup: CDR1 SGHKS, CDR2 YYEKEE (reference sequence). The CDR3 spans 15 residues. As DNA, the CDR3 is TGTGCCAGCAGCCCCCAACGGGACGGCTCCTACGAGCAGTACTTC. Residues: CASSPQRDGSYEQYF.

This clonotype was detected only a few times. V gene TRBV30 combines with J gene TRBJ1-4, with 8 nucleotides matching TRBD1. Germline V gene data show CDR1 as GTSNPN and CDR2 as SVGIG (reference sequence). The CDR3 is 15 amino acids. The V gene end was trimmed by 0 bases and the J gene end by 6 bases; junction bases not matched to a gene: 6. The CDR3 DNA is TGTGCCTGGAGTGTCGCGCAGGGGGCGGATGAAAAACTGTTTTTT. Translation: CAWSVAQGADEKLFF. The variable domain in full, completed from reference TRBV30 and TRBJ1-4, reads SQTIHQWPATLVQPVGSPLSLECTVEGTSNPNLYWYRQAAGRGLQLLFYSVGIGQISSEVPQNLSASRPQDRQFILSSKKLLLSDSGFYLCAWSVAQGADEKLFFGSGTQLSVL.

A few counts support this clonotype. The rearrangement links TRBV5-5 to TRBJ1-5; 8 nucleotides line up with TRBD1. Germline loops: CDR1 SGHKS, CDR2 YYEKEE (reference sequence). The length of the CDR3 is 16 residues. The ends lost 1 base at V and 5 bases at J; junction bases unmatched: 8. The CDR3 DNA reads as TGTGCCAGCAGCTTGCTCTGGAGACAGGGGTATCAGCCCCAGCATTTT. Translating gives CASSLLWRQGYQPQHF.

This clonotype was seen many times. This rearrangement joins TRBV21-1 to TRBJ1-1. TRBV21-1 counts as a pseudogene. The CDR3 sequence is 17 residues long. CDR3 sequence reads: CASSKGANKSMNTEAFF. As DNA, the CDR3 is TGTGCCAGCAGCAAAGGGGCTAATAAATCAATGAACACTGAAGCTTTCTTT.

This clonotype was seen a few times. The chain has TRBV10-3 and TRBJ1-3, with no clear D. V was pared by 3 bases and J by 4 bases, with 7 bases between. The germline CDR1 and CDR2 sequences are ENHRY and SYGVKD. The CDR3 runs 13 residues. CDR3 nucleotide sequence: TGTGCCATCAGTGATTCACAGGGAAACACCATATATTTT. As protein: CAISDSQGNTIYF.

This clonotype was observed a few times. The genes are TRBV7-2 and TRBJ1-6; possible D gene TRBD1, 6 bases. V was shortened by 4 bases and J by 9 bases, with 10 bases between the two germline ends. Looked up from germline, CDR1 is SGHTA and CDR2 is FQGNSA. This CDR3 region has 13 residues. The CDR3 loop is CASSYRVSSPLHF. The CDR3 region has the DNA TGTGCCAGCAGCTACAGGGTTAGTTCACCCCTCCACTTT.

This clonotype was seen repeatedly, ten times or more. The CDR3 sequence: CSARGPRNEQFF. The DNA of the CDR3 is TGCAGTGCTAGAGGTCCTAGAAATGAGCAGTTCTTC. The chain uses TRBV20-1 and TRBJ2-1; D remains ambiguous. Germline CDR1 and CDR2: DFQATT and SNEGSKA (reference sequence). With 1 base removed from V and 7 bases from J, the gap between germline ends came to 8 bases. The CDR3 runs 12 residues.

This clonotype was detected many times. V gene TRBV20-1 combines with J gene TRBJ1-5; tentative D call: TRBD1 (6 bases). Germline V gene sequence: CDR1 DFQATT, CDR2 SNEGSKA (reference sequence). Trimming removed 6 bases from V and 7 bases from J, with 16 bases in between. The CDR3 contains 13 residues. CDR3 DNA: TGCAGTGCCACCGAAGGGGGAGGACAGCCCCAGCATTTT. Its protein is CSATEGGGQPQHF.

This clonotype was seen a few times. This chain joins TRBV20-1 and TRBJ2-1; TRBD2 matches at 7 bases. After removal of 4 bases from V and 3 bases from J, the junction contained 12 bases not matched to a gene. The CDR3 runs to 16 residues. Germline values: CDR1 DFQATT, CDR2 SNEGSKA (reference sequence). The CDR3, as DNA: TGCAGTGCTACCGTAACCCACAGCGGGGTCTACAATGAGCAGTTCTTC. Its translation is CSATVTHSGVYNEQFF.

This clonotype was picked up a small number of times. CDR3 region: CASSLGRFSSYNEQFF. Here the CDR3 DNA reads TGTGCCAGCAGCTTAGGTAGGTTTAGCTCCTACAATGAGCAGTTCTTC. The V call is TRBV11-3, the J call TRBJ2-1; D unclear. Looked up from germline, CDR1 is SGHNT and CDR2 is YENEEA. The CDR3 totals 16 residues. Trimming left V 1 base short and J 0 bases short, with 10 bases between. The variable domain in full, completed from reference TRBV11-3 and TRBJ2-1, reads EAGVVQSPRYKIIEKKQPVAFWCNPISGHNTLYWYLQNLGQGPELLIRYENEEAVDDSQLPKDRFSAERLKGVDSTLKIQPAELGDSAVYLCASSLGRFSSYNEQFFGPGTRLTVL.

The V gene is TRBV6-6, the J gene TRBJ1-2, with TRBD1 matching over 10 bases. CDR1 and CDR2 (germline): MNHNY, SVGAGI (reference sequence). V was pared by 10 bases and J by 7 bases, with 6 bases of the junction left unmatched. There are 12 residues in the CDR3. The CDR3 loop reads CAISGQGFGYTF. The CDR3 DNA is TGTGCCATTTCGGGACAGGGGTTTGGCTACACCTTC.

The chain uses TRBV9 and TRBJ1-3; weak D call: TRBD1 (5 bases). V gave up 0 bases and J gave up 4 bases, with 14 bases separating them. This CDR3 is built from 16 residues. Germline V gives CDR1 SGDLS, CDR2 YYNGEE. CDR3 region: CASSVASGTQGNTIYF. The DNA for the CDR3 is TGTGCCAGCAGCGTAGCTTCGGGGACGCAGGGAAACACCATATATTTT.

J is TRBJ2-3 and V is TRBV12-3 or TRBV12-4; TRBD2 matches at 8 bases. V shed 1 base and J 4 bases; nucleotides not matched to a gene: 7. This CDR3 is built from 16 residues. CDR3 residues: CASSLGDGRAPDTQYF. The CDR3, as DNA: TGTGCCAGCAGTTTAGGGGACGGGAGGGCCCCAGATACGCAGTATTTT.

The chain links TRBV4-2 to TRBJ1-4, with D perhaps TRBD1 (6 bases). V was trimmed by 1 base and J by 3 bases, leaving 12 bases between them. The germline CDR1 and CDR2 sequences are LGHNA and YNFKEQ. The CDR3 spans 16 residues. Written as DNA, the CDR3 is TGTGCCAGCAGCCAAGTTGAGGGGGGAGCTAATGAAAAACTGTTTTTT. Its protein product is CASSQVEGGANEKLFF.

J is TRBJ2-2 and V is TRBV10-3; a weak D match, TRBD1 (6 bases). Trimming cost V 0 bases and J 3 bases, with 8 bases left between them. The CDR3 covers 15 residues. CDR1 and CDR2 from the germline V gene are ENHRY and SYGVKD. The chain's CDR3 is CAISESRTDTGELFF. In nucleotides, the CDR3 is TGTGCCATCAGTGAGTCTCGGACAGACACCGGGGAGCTGTTTTTT.

This chain connects TRBV27 to TRBJ2-5; no reliable D call. There are 14 residues in the CDR3. From germline, CDR1 is MNHEY and CDR2 SMNVEV (reference sequence). V was pared by 1 base and J by 1 base, with 7 bases between. Here the CDR3 reads CASSLFWGQETQYF. CDR3 coding DNA: TGTGCCAGCAGTTTATTTTGGGGCCAAGAGACCCAGTACTTC.

This clonotype was recorded many times. V and J are TRBV11-3 and TRBJ1-1; D possibly corresponds to TRBD1 (6 bases). The CDR3 is 19 residues long. The germline V and J ends were trimmed by 6 bases and 2 bases, with 28 bases remaining between them. The germline CDR1 and CDR2 sequences are SGHNT and YENEEA. CDR3 nucleotide sequence: TGTGCCAGCAGAAAGGGGGTCCGGGTTCGCCCGGGAGGAAACACTGAAGCTTTCTTT. As protein: CASRKGVRVRPGGNTEAFF.

This clonotype was counted only a few times. The genes are TRBV27 and TRBJ2-3; D remains ambiguous. V was cut by 1 base and J by 4 bases, with 9 bases left in between. The CDR3 length is 14 residues. The germline gives CDR1 MNHEY, CDR2 SMNVEV (reference sequence). The CDR3 sequence is CASSLWSVADTQYF. CDR3 bases: TGTGCCAGCAGTTTATGGTCCGTGGCAGATACGCAGTATTTT.

This clonotype occurred many times. The J gene is TRBJ2-5, the V gene TRBV12-3 or TRBV12-4, with D uncertain. This CDR3 comprises 11 residues. V shed 8 bases and J shed 5 bases, with 9 bases lying between them. CDR3 DNA sequence: TGTGCCAGCGGAACAGCTGAGACCCAGTACTTC. Amino acids: CASGTAETQYF.

This clonotype showed up just a few times. V gene TRBV3-1 combines with J gene TRBJ2-3, with 7 bases identical to TRBD1. The germline gives CDR1 LGHDT, CDR2 YNNKEL (reference sequence). The CDR3 loop spans 15 amino acids. Trimming at V came to 2 bases and at J to 0 bases, leaving 2 bases not matched to a gene. CDR3 DNA: TGTGCCAGCAGCCAACTGGGACAGAGCACAGATACGCAGTATTTT. This translates into CASSQLGQSTDTQYF.

The CDR3 bases are TGCAGCGTTGACGACAGATGGAACACTGAAGCTTTCTTT. This sequence encodes CSVDDRWNTEAFF. The gene calls are TRBV29-1 and TRBJ1-1; D may be TRBD1 (5 bases). Looked up from germline, CDR1 is SQVTM and CDR2 is ANQGSEA. The CDR3 runs 13 residues. The germline V and J ends were trimmed by 3 bases and 1 base, with 9 bases remaining between them.

The rearrangement joins TRBV7-2 to TRBJ1-1, with a possible D match to TRBD1 (5 bases). Germline loops: CDR1 SGHTA, CDR2 FQGNSA. The CDR3 is made up of 14 amino acids. Trimming stripped 2 bases from V and 5 bases from J, with 12 bases between. The CDR3 sequence: CASSLNLRGTEAFF. CDR3 nucleotides: TGTGCCAGCAGCTTAAATCTCCGGGGGACTGAAGCTTTCTTT. Full variable domain (missing parts from reference TRBV7-2 and TRBJ1-1): GAGVSQSPSNKVTEKGKDVELRCDPISGHTALYWYRQSLGQGLEFLIYFQGNSAPDKSGLPSDRFSAERTGGSVSTLTIQRTQQEDSAVYLCASSLNLRGTEAFFGQGTRLTVV.

This clonotype was seen repeatedly, ten times or more. The J gene is TRBJ2-7, the V gene TRBV12-3 or TRBV12-4; D may be TRBD1 (6 bases). The CDR3 is 13 amino acids. Trimming left V 5 bases short and J 4 bases short, with 12 bases between. CDR3 in DNA: TGTGCCAGCAGTCTGGGACAACGATACGAGCAGTACTTC. Translating gives CASSLGQRYEQYF.

Turning to this clonotype: A single base separates this from a much larger clone, so it may be a read error. The chain links TRBV20-1 to TRBJ1-5, with D unresolved. CDR1 and CDR2 from the germline V gene are DFQATT and SNEGSKA (reference sequence). Trimming removed 4 bases at V and 0 bases at J, with 7 bases between. The CDR3 covers 13 residues. The CDR3 spells CSAMRDSNQPQHF. In nucleotides, the CDR3 is TGCAGTGCTATGAGGGATAGCAATCAGCCCCAGCATTTT.